This passage covers 24 T cell receptor beta chains from one sample sequenced in a study of blood T cells in healthy people across ages. It was with a sample-barcoded 5' primer and a J-beta primer mix that a second PCR of roughly 7 to 12 cycles was run. TCRdb redid the calling of the 5' RACE reads with MiXCR, one entry per CDR3 protein. Here the sample spans about 780,000 distinct CDR3 sequences, 35% to 50% being singletons. Sequencing was done on a sample of blood. These TCRs come from an elderly man in good health.

In its sample, this clonotype was seen a few times. CDR3 loop: CASSQGSLATDNEQFF. The CDR3 DNA follows: TGCGCCAGCAGCCAAGGGAGCTTAGCTACAGACAATGAGCAGTTCTTC. V usage is TRBV4-3 and J usage is TRBJ2-1; D unresolved. The CDR3 totals 16 residues. V was clipped by 1 base and J by 5 bases, with 15 bases between them. Germline V gene lookup returns CDR1 LGHNA and CDR2 YSLEER.

This sequence joins TRBV5-4 and TRBJ2-5, with 8 positions matching TRBD2. CDR1 is SGHNT, CDR2 YYREEE, per germline (reference sequence). J gave up 1 base and V 5 bases, and 7 bases lay outside the gene matches. The CDR3 has 15 amino acids. The CDR3 coding sequence is TGTGCCAGCAGGCGGGATAGCGGGACCCAAGAGACCCAGTACTTC. This encodes CASRRDSGTQETQYF.

The chain has TRBV20-1 and TRBJ2-3; D is perhaps TRBD1 (6 bases). The V gene's germline CDR1 is DFQATT and CDR2 SNEGSKA (reference sequence). V lost 6 bases and J lost 1, with 11 bases in between. The CDR3 covers 13 residues. CDR3: CSADRFRTDTQYF. The CDR3 region has the DNA TGCAGTGCCGACAGGTTCCGCACAGATACGCAGTATTTT.

This clonotype has only a few counts. This chain connects TRBV7-2 to TRBJ2-7; 7 bases map to TRBD2. Germline lookup yields CDR1 SGHTA and CDR2 FQGNSA. The CDR3 consists of 14 residues. J lost 2 bases, V lost 5 bases, and 6 bases had no gene match. Here the CDR3 reads CASSLPGGPYEQYF. The CDR3 DNA reads TGTGCCAGCAGCCTACCGGGGGGTCCCTACGAGCAGTACTTC.

The rearrangement joins TRBV3-1 to TRBJ2-3; 7 bases are shared with TRBD2. There are 16 residues in the CDR3. Losses at the gene ends were 2 bases for V and 4 bases for J; bases not matched to a gene: 9. The germline V gene encodes CDR1 LGHDT and CDR2 YNNKEL (reference sequence). The CDR3 sequence is CASSQRLGLAADTQYF. The CDR3 nucleotides are TGTGCCAGCAGCCAACGATTAGGCCTAGCGGCAGATACGCAGTATTTT.

The chain has TRBV11-3 and TRBJ2-5, with 10 nucleotides matching TRBD1. Germline V gene sequence: CDR1 SGHNT, CDR2 YENEEA. The trim removed 5 bases at V and 4 bases at J, leaving 10 bases unmatched. The CDR3 spans 16 residues. As DNA, the CDR3 is TGTGCCAGCAGCCCGGGACAGGGGACGGGTACAGAGACCCAGTACTTC. Translation: CASSPGQGTGTETQYF.

The rearrangement uses TRBV5-1 and TRBJ2-5; D unresolved. The ends were cut back, 6 bases at V and 4 bases at J, with 10 bases in the middle. Germline V gene sequence: CDR1 SGHRS, CDR2 YFSETQ. The CDR3 is 12 amino acids. CDR3: CASNQGLETQYF. Here the CDR3 DNA reads TGCGCCAGCAATCAAGGATTAGAGACCCAGTACTTC.

J is TRBJ2-3 and V is TRBV11-3; D is perhaps TRBD1 or TRBD2 (5 bases each). V dropped 4 bases and J dropped 2 bases, with 13 bases sitting between them. Germline CDR1 reads SGHNT; CDR2 reads YENEEA. CDR3 size: 15 residues. This CDR3 is CASSYPGRHTDTQYF. The CDR3 DNA follows: TGTGCCAGCAGCTACCCGGGACGGCACACAGATACGCAGTATTTT.

The chain has TRBV29-1 and TRBJ2-7, with D unresolved. The CDR3 has 12 amino acids. V was pared by 4 bases and J by 2 bases, with 9 bases between. CDR1 SQVTM and CDR2 ANQGSEA come from the germline V gene. CDR3 DNA: TGCAGCGTTGTTTCCTTAACCTACGAGCAGTACTTC. Its translation is CSVVSLTYEQYF.

This clonotype was counted a few times. The genes are TRBV28 and TRBJ2-1, with 14 bases that match TRBD2. J gave up 1 base and V 4 bases, and 12 bases lay outside the gene matches. CDR1 is MDHEN and CDR2 is SYDVKM in the germline V gene. The CDR3 is made up of 20 amino acids. The DNA for the CDR3 is TGTGCCAGCAGTTGGAGAGGGGGCAGACTAGCGGGAGGGTCCTACAATGAGCAGTTCTTC. It yields the protein CASSWRGGRLAGGSYNEQFF. Full variable domain (outside the CDR3, taken from reference TRBV28 and TRBJ2-1): DVKVTQSSRYLVKRTGEKVFLECVQDMDHENMFWYRQDPGLGLRLIYFSYDVKMKEKGDIPEGYSVSREKKERFSLILESASTNQTSMYLCASSWRGGRLAGGSYNEQFFGPGTRLTVL.

The chain joins TRBV28 to TRBJ1-5, with a tentative D call TRBD1 (6 bases). Trimming took 3 bases from V and 11 from J, leaving 14 bases between them. The CDR3 spans 13 residues. Germline CDR1 reads MDHEN; CDR2 reads SYDVKM. This CDR3 is CASSLGALNTQHF. The CDR3, as DNA: TGTGCCAGCAGTTTGGGGGCCTTGAATACCCAGCATTTT.

The rearrangement uses TRBV9 and TRBJ2-7, with 8 bases that match TRBD1. Per the germline V gene, CDR1 is SGDLS and CDR2 is YYNGEE. Unmatched junction bases numbered 8, after V lost 3 bases and J lost 3 bases. This CDR3 has 15 residues. In nucleotides, the CDR3 is TGTGCCAGCAGCGCAGGACAGGGAAGTTTCTACGAGCAGTACTTC. Translated: CASSAGQGSFYEQYF.

This clonotype was seen ten or more times. J is TRBJ2-1 and V is TRBV20-1, with TRBD2 matching over 8 bases. This CDR3 is 15 amino acids long. After removal of 0 bases from V and 2 bases from J, the junction contained 3 bases not matched to a gene. CDR1 and CDR2 (germline): DFQATT, SNEGSKA (reference sequence). The CDR3 spells CSARDHGRAYNEQFF. In DNA, the CDR3 is TGCAGTGCTAGAGATCACGGGAGGGCCTACAATGAGCAGTTCTTC.

A note on this clonotype: A much larger clone differs from this one at a single base, so this may be a read error. The chain joins TRBV10-3 to TRBJ2-7; D not certain. CDR3 length: 11 residues. The V and J ends lost 11 bases and 3 bases respectively, with 11 bases between them. CDR1 and CDR2 from the germline V gene are ENHRY and SYGVKD. This CDR3 is CAASPLYEQYF. The CDR3 nucleotides read TGTGCCGCCTCCCCTCTCTACGAGCAGTACTTC.

This clonotype was picked up a small number of times. The chain combines TRBV7-8 with TRBJ2-2; tentative D call: TRBD2 (5 bases). The V gene's germline CDR1 is SGHVS and CDR2 FQNEAQ. This CDR3 is built from 16 residues. V was pared by 1 base and J by 2 bases, with 11 bases between. CDR3 bases: TGTGCCAGCAGCTTAGGGCGGAGCGGCAACACCGGGGAGCTGTTTTTT. Amino acid sequence: CASSLGRSGNTGELFF.

The chain employs TRBV9 and TRBJ2-4; 10 nucleotides match TRBD2. Germline assignment: CDR1 SGDLS and CDR2 YYNGEE. This CDR3 has 18 residues. V gave up 0 bases and J gave up 13 bases; unmatched junction bases: 19. The CDR3, as DNA: TGTGCCAGCAGCGTAGTGGCTAGCGGGAGCCCCCAGAGGAATGAGCAGTACTTC. It encodes CASSVVASGSPQRNEQYF. Full variable domain (missing parts from reference TRBV9 and TRBJ2-4): DSGVTQTPKHLITATGQRVTLRCSPRSGDLSVYWYQQSLDQGLQFLIQYYNGEERAKGNILERFSAQQFPDLHSELNLSSLELGDSALYFCASSVVASGSPQRNEQYFGAGTRLSVL.

The CDR3 nucleotides read TGTGCCTGGGAACTACGACTAGCGGGGAACAATGAGCAGTTCTTC. Protein product: CAWELRLAGNNEQFF. The chain recombines TRBV30 with TRBJ2-1; 11 bases are shared with TRBD2. CDR3 length: 15 amino acids. The V gene end was trimmed by 5 bases and the J gene end by 5 bases; junction bases not matched to a gene: 8. CDR1 and CDR2 (germline): GTSNPN, SVGIG (reference sequence). Full variable domain (outside the CDR3, taken from reference TRBV30 and TRBJ2-1): SQTIHQWPATLVQPVGSPLSLECTVEGTSNPNLYWYRQAAGRGLQLLFYSVGIGQISSEVPQNLSASRPQDRQFILSSKKLLLSDSGFYLCAWELRLAGNNEQFFGPGTRLTVL.

The count of this clonotype is one. The rearrangement links TRBV7-3 to TRBJ2-1, with TRBD1 matching over 11 bases. The J call may be incorrect, as the DNA end agrees better with TRBJ2-7. Germline-derived CDR1 and CDR2 are SGHTA and FQGTGA. The length of the CDR3 is 14 residues. This CDR3 reads CASSGTGGNNEQYF. The CDR3 DNA reads as TGTGCCAGCAGCGGGACAGGGGGAAACAATGAGCAGTACTTC.

V and J are TRBV12-3 or TRBV12-4 and TRBJ1-5; possible D gene TRBD1, 5 bases. The CDR3 extends over 16 amino acids. Trimming left V 5 bases short and J 3 bases short, with 17 bases between. CDR3 DNA sequence: TGTGCCAGCAGTGGCCCCTCGGGACGCATCAATCAGCCCCAGCATTTT. Encoded protein: CASSGPSGRINQPQHF.

V and J are TRBV2 and TRBJ2-1; 10 bases align to TRBD2. The J segment lost 8 bases and the V segment lost 1 base, leaving 5 bases of the junction unmatched. The CDR3 runs 15 residues. CDR1 is SNHLY, CDR2 FYNNEI, per germline. The CDR3 here is CASSEEASGRHEQFF. CDR3 sequence (DNA): TGTGCCAGCAGTGAAGAGGCTAGCGGGAGACATGAGCAGTTCTTC.

As for this clonotype: Since a much larger clone is just one base distant, this may be a read error. This chain connects TRBV5-1 to TRBJ2-1; 7 bases agree with TRBD2. CDR1 is SGHRS, CDR2 YFSETQ, per germline. There are 16 residues in the CDR3. CDR3 loop: CASSLAPAGRHNEQLF. DNA of the CDR3: TGCGCCAGCAGCTTGGCCCCAGCGGGACGACACAATGAGCAGTTGTTC.

V and J are TRBV27 and TRBJ2-7; D perhaps matches TRBD2 (6 bases). The germline gives CDR1 MNHEY, CDR2 SMNVEV (reference sequence). This CDR3 has 16 amino acids. V shed 5 bases and J shed 3 bases, with 20 bases lying between them. CDR3 nucleotides: TGTGCCAGCAGTCCATACCCTACCGGGAGTAGCTACGAGCAGTACTTC. This codes for CASSPYPTGSSYEQYF.

J is TRBJ2-1 and V is TRBV6-6, with 9 bases that match TRBD2. CDR1 MNHNY and CDR2 SVGAGI come from the germline V gene (reference sequence). V gave up 2 bases and J gave up 7 bases; unmatched junction bases: 6. This CDR3 spans 15 amino acids. The CDR3 loop is CASSYVIAGENEQFF. CDR3 nucleotides: TGTGCCAGCAGTTACGTGATAGCGGGAGAGAATGAGCAGTTCTTC.

This clonotype occurred a few times. The gene calls are TRBV12-3 or TRBV12-4 and TRBJ2-1, with 7 bases identical to TRBD1. The CDR3 extends over 13 amino acids. The trim removed 5 bases at V and 12 bases at J, leaving 10 bases unmatched. The CDR3 reads CASSGQGEPRQFF. The CDR3 DNA is TGTGCCAGCAGTGGCCAGGGGGAGCCCCGGCAGTTCTTC.